Listed below are T cell receptor beta chains from one sample, sequenced in a study of blood T cell repertoires in COVID-19. Clones were sequenced by immunoSEQ multiplex PCR, and TCRdb holds only the in-frame ones, with some missing. The sample holds 75,000 to 95,000 clones, approximately 90% seen once. The sequencing input was peripheral blood. Source of these receptors: a woman older than 75 with acute or convalescent COVID-19. Both conserved end residues are part of each CDR3. A D gene is named only where the DNA matches it firmly.

V gene: TRBV28
D gene: NA
CDR3 protein: CASSFLRGGTSPLHF

V gene: TRBV6-6
D gene: NA
CDR3 protein: CASSPLPAGLSNQPQHF

V gene: TRBV7-2
D gene: TRBD1
CDR3 protein: CASSLSTGEYSTIYF

V gene: TRBV27
D gene: TRBD2
CDR3 protein: CASSSLWSGRYNEQFF

V gene: TRBV5-6
D gene: NA
CDR3 protein: CASSYRWTEAFF

V gene: TRBV18
D gene: NA
CDR3 protein: CASSPSAAADTIYF

V gene: TRBV28
D gene: TRBD1
CDR3 protein: CASSFSGQSYNEQFF

V gene: TRBV7-2
D gene: TRBD1
CDR3 protein: CASSLGQGAQPQHF

V gene: TRBV6-2/TRBV6-3
D gene: TRBD1
CDR3 protein: CASRYRTGPYEQYF

V gene: TRBV5-1
D gene: TRBD2
CDR3 protein: CASSFAGETGELFF

V gene: TRBV27
D gene: TRBD1
CDR3 protein: CASRPPGQGTSNYGYTF

V gene: TRBV19
D gene: NA
CDR3 protein: CASSILGMNTEAFF

V gene: TRBV5-4
D gene: NA
CDR3 protein: CASSLGGVGGYEQYF

V gene: TRBV27
D gene: TRBD2
CDR3 protein: CASSLYGTSGRVSTDTQYF

V gene: TRBV4-1
D gene: NA
CDR3 protein: CASSQDEYQETQYF

V gene: TRBV10-3
D gene: NA
CDR3 protein: CAISEQSGYYEQYF

V gene: TRBV27
D gene: TRBD2
CDR3 protein: CASSPPIGAGVPVIF

V gene: TRBV7-8
D gene: NA
CDR3 protein: CASSLEFSPVYNEQFF

V gene: TRBV18
D gene: NA
CDR3 protein: CASSPPGQTAQHF

V gene: TRBV10-2
D gene: TRBD2
CDR3 protein: CASISSSGISEQFF

V gene: TRBV25-1
D gene: TRBD1
CDR3 protein: CASSAQGRGLEGYTF

V gene: TRBV12-5
D gene: NA
CDR3 protein: CASEGSGDGYTF

V gene: TRBV7-3
D gene: NA
CDR3 protein: CASSLNAGEVYEQYF

V gene: TRBV29-1
D gene: NA
CDR3 protein: CSFLPGAGNYGYTF

V gene: TRBV11-2
D gene: TRBD1
CDR3 protein: CASSLAGTGSGTEAFF

V gene: TRBV6-5
D gene: NA
CDR3 protein: CASGFQGPGNTIYF

V gene: TRBV28
D gene: TRBD1
CDR3 protein: CASSLGGTGSYEQYF

V gene: TRBV19
D gene: NA
CDR3 protein: CASRKVGGNQPQHF

V gene: TRBV6-5
D gene: NA
CDR3 protein: CASSYPGQNPNEQFF

V gene: TRBV3-1/TRBV3-2
D gene: TRBD1
CDR3 protein: CASSRTGTGAYEQYF

V gene: TRBV5-1
D gene: NA
CDR3 protein: CASSLWAPGGVAEAFF

V gene: TRBV7-2
D gene: TRBD2
CDR3 protein: CASSFRLAGGLEGNEQFF

V gene: TRBV19
D gene: NA
CDR3 protein: CASSFPGHSNQPQHF

V gene: TRBV5-1
D gene: TRBD1
CDR3 protein: CASSPGTGQAGNQPQHF

V gene: TRBV7-9
D gene: NA
CDR3 protein: CASSFLWEDEQFF

V gene: TRBV6-2/TRBV6-3
D gene: TRBD1
CDR3 protein: CASRPLGQLYGQPQHF

V gene: TRBV29-1
D gene: TRBD1
CDR3 protein: CSVEARTGKEGAEKLFF

V gene: TRBV5-1
D gene: NA
CDR3 protein: CASSLSSGNQPQHF

V gene: TRBV12-3/TRBV12-4
D gene: NA
CDR3 protein: CASSFRGFRGYTF

V gene: TRBV28
D gene: TRBD2
CDR3 protein: CASSLTPSGITDTQYF

V gene: TRBV7-2
D gene: NA
CDR3 protein: CASSLAGGPHNEQFF

V gene: TRBV2
D gene: TRBD1
CDR3 protein: CASSRDSNYGYTF

V gene: TRBV2
D gene: NA
CDR3 protein: CASRATGTTQYF

V gene: TRBV19
D gene: TRBD2
CDR3 protein: CASSGTSGAYTGELFF

V gene: TRBV6-2/TRBV6-3
D gene: NA
CDR3 protein: CASSYSIPAATEAFF

V gene: TRBV19
D gene: TRBD2
CDR3 protein: CASIGTSGTDTQYF

V gene: TRBV5-1
D gene: TRBD1
CDR3 protein: CASSSAGTVNEKLFF

V gene: TRBV29-1
D gene: TRBD1
CDR3 protein: CSVEGTTGILNTEAFF

V gene: TRBV7-9
D gene: TRBD1
CDR3 protein: CASSENRGSHGYTF

V gene: TRBV21-1
D gene: NA
CDR3 protein: CASSKETDSGIGEQYF

V gene: TRBV27
D gene: TRBD1
CDR3 protein: CASSLSTGGREKLFF

V gene: TRBV9
D gene: TRBD2
CDR3 protein: CASSVDAGGTYNEQFF